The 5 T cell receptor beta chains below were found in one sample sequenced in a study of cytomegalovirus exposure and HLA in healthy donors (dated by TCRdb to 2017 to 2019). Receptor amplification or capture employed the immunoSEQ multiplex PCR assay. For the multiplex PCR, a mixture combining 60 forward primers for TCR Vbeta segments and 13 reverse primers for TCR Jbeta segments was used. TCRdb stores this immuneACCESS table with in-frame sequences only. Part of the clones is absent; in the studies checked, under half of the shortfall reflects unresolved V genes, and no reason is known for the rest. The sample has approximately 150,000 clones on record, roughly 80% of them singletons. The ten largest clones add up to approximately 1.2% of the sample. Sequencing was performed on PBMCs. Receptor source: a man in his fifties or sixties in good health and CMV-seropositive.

Here the CDR3 reads CASSSGATNEKLFF. In DNA, the CDR3 is TGCGCCAGCAGCTCAGGGGCAACTAATGAAAAACTGTTTTTT. V and J are TRBV5-1 and TRBJ1-4; tentatively, D is TRBD1 (6 bases). This CDR3 region has 14 residues. V was trimmed by 3 bases and J by 0 bases, leaving 6 bases between them. The germline V gene encodes CDR1 SGHRS and CDR2 YFSETQ.

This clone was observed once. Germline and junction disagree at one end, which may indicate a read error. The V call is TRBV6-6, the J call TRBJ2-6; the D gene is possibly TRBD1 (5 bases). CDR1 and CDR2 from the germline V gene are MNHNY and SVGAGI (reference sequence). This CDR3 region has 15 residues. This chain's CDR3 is CASRAPVSGANVLTF. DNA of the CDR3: TGTGCCAGCAGAGCCCCCGTATCTGGGGCCAACGTCCTGACCTTC.

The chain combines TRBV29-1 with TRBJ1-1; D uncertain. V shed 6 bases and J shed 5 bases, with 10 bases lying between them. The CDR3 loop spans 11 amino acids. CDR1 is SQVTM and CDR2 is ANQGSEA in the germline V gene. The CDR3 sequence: CSVAWPTEAFF. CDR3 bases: TGCAGCGTCGCTTGGCCGACTGAAGCTTTCTTT. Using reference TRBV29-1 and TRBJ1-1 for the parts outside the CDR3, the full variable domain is SAVISQKPSRDICQRGTSLTIQCQVDSQVTMMFWYRQQPGQSLTLIATANQGSEATYESGFVIDKFPISRPNLTFSTLTVSNMSPEDSSIYLCSVAWPTEAFFGQGTRLTVV.

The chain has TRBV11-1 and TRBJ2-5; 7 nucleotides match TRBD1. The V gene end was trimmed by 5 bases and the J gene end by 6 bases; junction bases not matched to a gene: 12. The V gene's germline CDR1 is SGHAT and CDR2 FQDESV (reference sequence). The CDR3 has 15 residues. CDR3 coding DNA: TGTGCCAGCAGCACACGACAGGGACCCGTGAAGACCCAGTACTTC. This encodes CASSTRQGPVKTQYF.

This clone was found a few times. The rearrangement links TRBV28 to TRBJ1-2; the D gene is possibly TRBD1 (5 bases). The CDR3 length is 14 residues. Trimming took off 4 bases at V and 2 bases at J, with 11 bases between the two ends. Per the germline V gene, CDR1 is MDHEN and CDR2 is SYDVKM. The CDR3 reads CASSWGEGNYGYTF. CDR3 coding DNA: TGTGCCAGCAGTTGGGGGGAGGGGAACTATGGCTACACCTTC.